This T cell receptor beta chain is drawn from a study of shared clonotypes between healthy human individuals (dated by TCRdb to about 2020). The study in broad terms: Three men and a couple of women, aged 18 to 49 years, made up the cohort. For each donor, CD4 naive and CD4 memory were each given three plates, CD8 naive was given two plates, and CD8 memory was given one plate. To estimate repertoire size and how much clonotypes are shared between individuals, the study performed deep sequencing of blood TCR repertoires from roughly five healthy adults. To increase sequencing depth and limit assay-specific biases, TCR repertoire library preparation and sequencing were carried out by different laboratories using diverse techniques. Between about 0.94 and 8.9 billion PBMCs per donor were obtained by leukapheresis. Study-wide conclusions, independent of this receptor: The small number of donors limited the genetic and exposure-history diversity represented. Sampling was limited to blood, and TCR repertoires in tissue likely differ from TCR repertoires in blood. Incomplete sequencing was indicated by rarefaction of sorted-subset datasets, despite the large sequencing depth. Compared with non-shared clonotypes, clonotypes shared by all four sorted-subset donors had higher generation probabilities. Naive subsets generally had larger estimated clonotype richness than memory subsets did. Pairwise subsampling indicated that sequencing depth was expected to affect the degree of clonotype sharing among donors. Approximately 5% of naive CD4, approximately 3.7% of naive CD8, around 2.3% of memory CD4, and 0.4% of memory CD8 clonotypes were shared across a few donors.

TCR CDR3 regions were amplified from genomic DNA by multiplex PCR using the deep immunoSEQ assay. Extracted genomic DNA from each cell subset was distributed evenly across all wells of several immunoSEQ 96-well plates, and each plate was treated as a replicate. Each replicate PCR for sorted subsets received about 180 ng genomic DNA, equal to roughly 33,000 T cell genomes. Purified libraries were quantified with a Qubit 3.0 fluorometer, sized on a Bioanalyzer 2100, and re-quantified with the KAPA Library Quantification kit. Every immunoSEQ 96-well plate was sequenced on a dedicated single-read 150-cycle Illumina NextSeq 550 flow cell. The original methods were these. Because the immunoSEQ output held only junctional sequences and lacked quality scores, the filtering could not match the filtering applied to full-length reads. Sequences were annotated with PyIR, a Python wrapper for IgBLAST v1.9, using IMGT germline references to assign V/J genes and CDR3. Reads were filtered out if the reads had weak V/J assignments (E-value above 1e-6), no CDR3, stop codons, out-of-frame junctions, or ambiguous translated residues. V3J clonotypes were defined as sequences sharing an identical inferred V gene, J gene, and CDR3 amino acid sequence. Percentage overlap between repertoires was calculated by dividing the number of shared unique clonotypes by the size of the smaller repertoire. Repertoire richness was assessed with RTK rarefaction, the Chao1 estimator, and Recon v2.1 estimates of unobserved clonotypes. Generation probabilities for all TCRbeta clonotypes obtained by the gDNA method from a few donors were computed using OLGA. As stored in TCRdb, this immuneACCESS dataset retains in-frame rearrangements with V and J assigned. A fraction of the clones does not appear; measured against another copy, unresolved V genes explain less than half of the discrepancy, and the remainder lacks a known reason. Clone size and V and J calls were adopted from that table, with D and trimming inferred from the DNA. This sample comprises more than 1.2 million clones, approximately 98.5% of them detected only once. The ten largest account for 0.36% of the sample.

Taken from cysteine to phenylalanine, the CDR3 has 16 residues. Only the CDR3 region is kept as DNA, spanning 48 bases read in frame from base 1. CDR1 MNHEY and CDR2 SMNVEV are derived from the germline V gene (reference sequence). V sheds 2 bases and J sheds 1 base, leaving 14 bases between their ends. The donors were healthy, HIV-negative adults who had no recently reported acute infections or vaccinations. All donors were Caucasian adults living in Nashville, Tennessee, USA. Magnetic negative selection was used to enrich CD4+ T cells, after which naive cells were positively selected on CD45RA and the negative fraction became the memory subset. Blood was obtained by leukapheresis, after which PBMCs were separated by Ficoll-Histopaque density gradient centrifugation and cryopreserved in liquid nitrogen vapor phase. Analytical flow cytometry was used to check the purity and quantity of every magnetically sorted T cell population. From each sorted fraction, genomic DNA was isolated and quantified by UV absorbance on a Nanodrop 2000c.

For this clone: Its cognate antigen has yet to be identified. No much larger clonotype is one base removed from it; base qualities were not supplied.

Recombination joined TRBV27 with TRBJ1-1, with TRBD1 tentatively as D gene (5 bases match). The sequence came from a man aged 25-45 years in good health. Source material: naive CD4+ T cells sorted from blood. The label giving this sample's cell subset or site can be read as: CD45RA+ positively selected. The DNA sequence reads TGTGCCAGCAGTTTACATTTTGCAGGGAAGAACACTGAAGCTTTCTTT. It translates as CASSLHFAGKNTEAFF.